The clone carrying this T cell receptor beta chain was seen only a few times. Its antigen is unidentified. The CDR3 is made up of 16 amino acids. Per germline, CDR1 SGHTA and CDR2 FQGNSA. Trimming stripped 5 bases from V and 7 bases from J, with 18 bases between. Treatment described: oral pan-JAK inhibitor, 5-10 mg twice daily. Extraction and reverse transcription of RNA yielded cDNA as the sequencing template. The protocol was immunoSEQ multiplex PCR, while the TCRdb copy is restricted to in-frame clones and leaves out a portion. In the table there are 180,000 or so clones, about 47% of which are singletons. This sample was taken from a study of CD8+ T cells in alopecia areata. Study context: Treated patients were scored for severity by percent of scalp affected.

Study observations and caveats: Scalp samples also yield sequences of resident alphabeta T cells from normal skin. With patients, TCR sharing proved less clear than in mice, a difference possibly related to HLA.

The material was CD8+ T cells sorted from blood, obtained around week 53, from a patient treated with tofacitinib. The chain recombines TRBV7-2 with TRBJ1-6, with D possibly being TRBD1 (5 bases). The TCR comes from a human donor with alopecia areata. Written as DNA, the CDR3 is TGTGCCAGCAGCCCCCATATTGGTGCAGGGAATTCACCCCTCCACTTT. This translates into CASSPHIGAGNSPLHF.